Below are 18 T cell receptor beta chains sequenced from a single sample in a study of T cell clusters in autoimmune cytopenias. TRB rearrangements were amplified by touch-down multiplex PCR with mixed TRB-A/B primers. TCRdb reworked the multiplex PCR reads into one entry per CDR3 protein, no DNA. Here the sample table reports fewer than 7,500 distinct CDR3 sequences. TRB was amplified from roughly 250 ng of peripheral blood genomic DNA per sample. The sample was also linked to a second study, of T cell repertoires in aging, cancer and after chemotherapy.

Sequencing used peripheral blood. Receptors were obtained from a human donor in good health.

The chain is built from TRBV4-2 and TRBJ2-7; the D call from TCRdb, TRBD2, cannot be confirmed without DNA. In germline, CDR1 is LGHNA, CDR2 YNFKEQ. The CDR3 consists of 16 residues. CDR3 amino acids: CASSQDEGDHSYEQYF.

The CDR3 here is CASSLTGQTSSYEQYF. V and J are TRBV13 and TRBJ2-7; TCRdb names TRBD1, which stays unverified in the absence of DNA. This CDR3 spans 16 amino acids. CDR1 and CDR2 (germline): PRHDT, FYEKMQ (reference sequence).

The chain links TRBV5-5 to TRBJ2-1; TCRdb's assignment of TRBD1 cannot be checked, as there is no DNA. CDR3 length: 17 amino acids. Germline V gene sequence: CDR1 SGHKS, CDR2 YYEKEE (reference sequence). The CDR3 loop reads CASSYRDRATGYNEQFF.

This clonotype is labeled medium-sized based on frequency. The chain carries TRBV19 and TRBJ2-7. The CDR3 length is 13 residues. Germline CDR1 and CDR2: LNHDA and SQIVND (reference sequence). The CDR3 sequence is CASSIRAFYEQYF.

Judged by frequency, this clonotype is medium-sized (0.01 to 0.1%). The rearrangement links TRBV5-4 to TRBJ2-5; TCRdb's assignment of TRBD1 cannot be checked, as there is no DNA. Germline V gives CDR1 SGHNT, CDR2 YYREEE (reference sequence). The CDR3 has 15 amino acids. CDR3: CASSFGQGAGETQYF.

The V and J genes are TRBV19 and TRBJ1-4. From germline, CDR1 is LNHDA and CDR2 SQIVND (reference sequence). The CDR3 loop spans 14 amino acids. The CDR3 region is CASSNPARREKLFF.

The V and J genes are TRBV12-3 or TRBV12-4 and TRBJ2-7; the TCRdb D gene call, TRBD1, has no DNA to confirm it. The CDR3 runs to 15 residues. The CDR3 sequence is CASQGTGTNTYEQYF.

The V gene is TRBV18, the J gene TRBJ2-3; the TRBD2 assignment by TCRdb is unverifiable without DNA. The CDR3 has 19 amino acids. Germline V CDR1 and CDR2: KGHSH, LQKENI. The CDR3 region is CASSPFGASGYKVTDTQYF.

This clonotype shows up as medium-sized by frequency. The chain employs TRBV5-5 and TRBJ2-3; TCRdb lists TRBD2, though no DNA is available to test this call. The CDR3 is made up of 14 amino acids. Germline CDR1 and CDR2: SGHKS and YYEKEE (reference sequence). The CDR3 sequence is CASSFLAGADTQYF.

CDR3 loop: CSARDSQLLTDTQYF. The J gene is TRBJ2-3, the V gene TRBV20-1. The CDR3 is made up of 15 amino acids. Germline CDR1 and CDR2: DFQATT and SNEGSKA (reference sequence).

Considering frequency, this clonotype is medium-sized (0.01 to 0.1%). This chain connects TRBV20-1 to TRBJ2-5; without DNA, the TCRdb call of TRBD2 cannot be checked. CDR1 and CDR2 (germline): DFQATT, SNEGSKA (reference sequence). CDR3 size: 18 residues. The CDR3 is CSAIVLGLAPGPGETQYF.

The chain employs TRBV6-2 or TRBV6-3 and TRBJ1-5; TCRdb proposes TRBD1, but this gene call is untestable without DNA. The CDR3 is made up of 13 amino acids. Germline-derived CDR1 and CDR2 are MNHEY and SVGEGT. CDR3 sequence reads: CASSWGANQPQHF.

Judged by frequency, this clonotype is medium-sized (0.01 to 0.1%). The gene calls are TRBV29-1 and TRBJ2-7. This CDR3 is built from 13 residues. Looked up from germline, CDR1 is SQVTM and CDR2 is ANQGSEA. CDR3 region: CSVGSSPSYEQYF.

The V and J genes are TRBV12-3 or TRBV12-4 and TRBJ2-7; the D call of TRBD1 rests on TCRdb alone, since no DNA is present to check it. The CDR3 consists of 15 residues. CDR3 amino acids: CASTSQLGQAYEQYF.

Considering frequency, this clonotype is medium-sized. The chain uses TRBV15 and TRBJ2-4. CDR3 size: 15 residues. The V gene's germline CDR1 is LNHNV and CDR2 YYDKDF (reference sequence). The chain's CDR3 is CATSSGLLAKNIQYF.

This clonotype is deemed medium-sized by its frequency. The rearrangement joins TRBV15 to TRBJ2-7; TCRdb proposes TRBD2, but this gene call is untestable without DNA. CDR1 is LNHNV, CDR2 YYDKDF, per germline (reference sequence). CDR3 length: 15 amino acids. CDR3 residues: CATSRGLAGTYEQYF.

J is TRBJ1-5 and V is TRBV5-5. Germline assignment: CDR1 SGHKS and CDR2 YYEKEE (reference sequence). This CDR3 region has 14 residues. The chain's CDR3 is CASSLAVGGQPQHF.

The V call is TRBV6-5, the J call TRBJ1-2; TCRdb reports TRBD1, a call that lacks DNA to check it against. The CDR3 has 14 residues. Germline V gene sequence: CDR1 MNHEY, CDR2 SVGAGI. This CDR3 is CASRNTGGDEGYTF.